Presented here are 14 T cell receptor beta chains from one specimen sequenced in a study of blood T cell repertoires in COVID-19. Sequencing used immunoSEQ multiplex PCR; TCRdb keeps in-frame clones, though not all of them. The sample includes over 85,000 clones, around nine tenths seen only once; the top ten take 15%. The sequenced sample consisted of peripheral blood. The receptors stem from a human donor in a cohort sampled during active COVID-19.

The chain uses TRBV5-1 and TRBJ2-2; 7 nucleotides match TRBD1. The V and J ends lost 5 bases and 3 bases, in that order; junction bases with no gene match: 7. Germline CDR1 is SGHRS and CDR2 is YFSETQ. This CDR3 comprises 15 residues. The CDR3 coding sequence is TGCGCCAGCAGTTACGACAGGGTTGACACCGGGGAGCTGTTTTTT. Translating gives CASSYDRVDTGELFF.

CDR3 bases: TGTGCCAGTAGTATGACCGTAGGGCCTCCACGGGGGCAGTACTTC. It encodes CASSMTVGPPRGQYF. The chain carries TRBV19 and TRBJ2-7; D is perhaps TRBD2 (5 bases). This CDR3 has 15 residues. Germline V gene sequence: CDR1 LNHDA, CDR2 SQIVND (reference sequence). Trimming took 3 bases from V and 9 from J, leaving 21 bases between them. The whole variable domain, remainder taken from reference TRBV19 and TRBJ2-7, is DGGITQSPKYLFRKEGQNVTLSCEQNLNHDAMYWYRQDPGQGLRLIYYSQIVNDFQKGDIAEGYSVSREKKESFPLTVTSAQKNPTAFYLCASSMTVGPPRGQYFGPGTRLTVT.

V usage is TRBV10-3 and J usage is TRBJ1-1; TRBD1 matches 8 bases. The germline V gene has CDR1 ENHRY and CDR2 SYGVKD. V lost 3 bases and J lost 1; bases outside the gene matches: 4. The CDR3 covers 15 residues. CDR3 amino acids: CAISEGQGRNTEAFF. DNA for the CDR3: TGTGCCATCAGTGAAGGACAGGGCAGGAACACTGAAGCTTTCTTT.

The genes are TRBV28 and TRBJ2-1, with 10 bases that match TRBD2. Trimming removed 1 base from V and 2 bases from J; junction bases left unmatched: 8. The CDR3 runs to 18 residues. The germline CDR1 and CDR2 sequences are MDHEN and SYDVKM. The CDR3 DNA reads TGTGCCAGCAGTTTATCTAGCGGGAGAGTATTCGCCTACAATGAGCAGTTCTTC. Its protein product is CASSLSSGRVFAYNEQFF.

The CDR3 coding sequence is TGCGCCAGCAGCTCCGGGACTAGCGGGAGGTTATCCTACGAGCAGTACTTC. Amino acid sequence: CASSSGTSGRLSYEQYF. The gene calls are TRBV5-1 and TRBJ2-7; 15 nucleotides agree with TRBD2. The germline V gene encodes CDR1 SGHRS and CDR2 YFSETQ. The V and J ends lost 3 bases and 1 base, in that order; junction bases with no gene match: 5. The CDR3 extends over 17 amino acids.

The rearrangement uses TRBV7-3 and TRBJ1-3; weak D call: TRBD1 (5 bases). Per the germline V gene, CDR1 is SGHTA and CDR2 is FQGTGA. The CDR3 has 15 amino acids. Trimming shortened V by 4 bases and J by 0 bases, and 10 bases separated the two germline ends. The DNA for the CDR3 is TGTGCCAGCAGCTCCGGACACAGCTCTGGAAACACCATATATTTT. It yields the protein CASSSGHSSGNTIYF.

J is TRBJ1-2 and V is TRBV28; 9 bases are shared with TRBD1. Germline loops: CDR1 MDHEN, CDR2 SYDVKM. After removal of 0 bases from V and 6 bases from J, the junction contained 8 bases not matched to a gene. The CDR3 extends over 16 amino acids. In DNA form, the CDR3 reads TGTGCCAGCAGTTTATGGGGGGGACAGGGAGAAGATGGCTACACCTTC. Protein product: CASSLWGGQGEDGYTF.

CDR3 nucleotide sequence: TGCGCCAGCAGCGAGATACTAGGCCACAATGAGCAGTTCTTC. Translation gives CASSEILGHNEQFF. The chain employs TRBV5-1 and TRBJ2-1; perhaps TRBD2 as D (5 bases). V was trimmed by 4 bases and J by 5 bases, leaving 13 bases between them. The CDR3 contains 14 residues. In germline, CDR1 is SGHRS, CDR2 YFSETQ.

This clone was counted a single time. The CDR3 protein is CASLTHPDSNTGELFF. The CDR3 DNA reads TGCGCCAGCCTAACCCATCCGGACAGCAACACCGGGGAGCTGTTTTTT. V is TRBV4-1 and J is TRBJ2-2, with D maybe TRBD1 (6 bases). Germline V gene lookup returns CDR1 MGHRA and CDR2 YSYEKL. V was pared by 8 bases and J by 2 bases, with 18 bases between. CDR3 length: 16 residues.

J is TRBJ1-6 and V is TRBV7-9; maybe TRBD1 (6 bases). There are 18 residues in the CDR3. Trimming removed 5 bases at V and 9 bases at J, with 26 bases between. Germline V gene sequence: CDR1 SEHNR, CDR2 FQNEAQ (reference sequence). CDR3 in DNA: TGTGCCAGCAGCACCAACCCGGGGGGGGGCGGACAAGGTTCACCCCTCCACTTT. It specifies CASSTNPGGGGQGSPLHF.

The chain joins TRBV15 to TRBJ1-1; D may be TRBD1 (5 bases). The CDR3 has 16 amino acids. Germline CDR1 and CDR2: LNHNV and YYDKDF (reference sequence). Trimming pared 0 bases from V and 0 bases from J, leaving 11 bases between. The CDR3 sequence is CATSRDWGLMNTEAFF. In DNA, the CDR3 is TGTGCCACCAGCAGAGACTGGGGCCTCATGAACACTGAAGCTTTCTTT.

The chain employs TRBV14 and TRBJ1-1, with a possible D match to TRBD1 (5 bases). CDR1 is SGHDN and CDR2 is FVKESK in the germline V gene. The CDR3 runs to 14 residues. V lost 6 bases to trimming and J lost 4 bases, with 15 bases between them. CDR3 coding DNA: TGTGCCAGCAGGCGGGGCTTCGAGGGCACTGAAGCTTTCTTT. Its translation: CASRRGFEGTEAFF.

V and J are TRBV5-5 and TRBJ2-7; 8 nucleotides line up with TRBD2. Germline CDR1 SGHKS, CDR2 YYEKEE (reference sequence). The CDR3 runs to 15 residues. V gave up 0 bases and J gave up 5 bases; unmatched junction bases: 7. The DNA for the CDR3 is TGTGCCAGCAGCTTGGAGGGGACTAGGAACAACGAGCAGTACTTC. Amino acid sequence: CASSLEGTRNNEQYF.

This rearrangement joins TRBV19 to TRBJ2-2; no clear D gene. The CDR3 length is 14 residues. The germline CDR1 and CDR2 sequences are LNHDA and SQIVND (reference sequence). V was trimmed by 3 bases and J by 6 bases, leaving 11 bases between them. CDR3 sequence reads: CASSILAFPGELFF. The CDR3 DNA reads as TGTGCCAGTAGTATTTTAGCTTTCCCCGGGGAGCTGTTTTTT.